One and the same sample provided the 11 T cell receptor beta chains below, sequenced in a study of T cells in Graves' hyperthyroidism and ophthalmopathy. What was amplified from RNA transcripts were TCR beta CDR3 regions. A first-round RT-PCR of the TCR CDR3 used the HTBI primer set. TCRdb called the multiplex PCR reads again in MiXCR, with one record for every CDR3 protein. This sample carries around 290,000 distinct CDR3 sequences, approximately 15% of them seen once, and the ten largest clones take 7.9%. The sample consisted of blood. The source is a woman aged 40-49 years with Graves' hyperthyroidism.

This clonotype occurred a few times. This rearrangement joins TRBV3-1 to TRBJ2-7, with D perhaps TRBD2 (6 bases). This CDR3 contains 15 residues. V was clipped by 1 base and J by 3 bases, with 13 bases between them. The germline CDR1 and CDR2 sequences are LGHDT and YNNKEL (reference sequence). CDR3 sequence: CASSQGVAGNYEQYF. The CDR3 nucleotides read TGTGCCAGCAGCCAAGGGGTGGCGGGAAACTACGAGCAGTACTTC.

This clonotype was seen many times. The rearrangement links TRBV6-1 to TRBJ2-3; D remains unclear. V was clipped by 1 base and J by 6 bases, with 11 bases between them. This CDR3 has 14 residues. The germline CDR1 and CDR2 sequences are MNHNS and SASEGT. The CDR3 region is CASSEVDIGDTQYF. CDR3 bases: TGTGCCAGCAGTGAAGTTGATATAGGGGATACGCAGTATTTT.

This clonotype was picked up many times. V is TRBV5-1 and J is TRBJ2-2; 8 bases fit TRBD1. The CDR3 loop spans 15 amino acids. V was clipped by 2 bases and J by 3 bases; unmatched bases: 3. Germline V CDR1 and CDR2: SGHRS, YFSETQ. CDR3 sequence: CASSFQGADTGELFF. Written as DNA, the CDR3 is TGCGCCAGCAGCTTCCAGGGGGCCGACACCGGGGAGCTGTTTTTT.

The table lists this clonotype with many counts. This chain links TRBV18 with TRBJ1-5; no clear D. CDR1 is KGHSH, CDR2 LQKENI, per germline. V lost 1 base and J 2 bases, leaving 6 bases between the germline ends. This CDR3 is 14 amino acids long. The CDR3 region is CASSPQDGNQPQHF. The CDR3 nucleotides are TGTGCCAGCTCACCACAGGACGGCAATCAGCCCCAGCATTTT.

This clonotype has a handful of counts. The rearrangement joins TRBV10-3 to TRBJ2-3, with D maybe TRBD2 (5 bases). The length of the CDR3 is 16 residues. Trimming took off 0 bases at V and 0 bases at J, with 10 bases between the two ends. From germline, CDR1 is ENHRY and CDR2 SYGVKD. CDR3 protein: CAISESGGWSTDTQYF. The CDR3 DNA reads TGTGCCATCAGTGAGTCTGGCGGGTGGAGCACAGATACGCAGTATTTT.

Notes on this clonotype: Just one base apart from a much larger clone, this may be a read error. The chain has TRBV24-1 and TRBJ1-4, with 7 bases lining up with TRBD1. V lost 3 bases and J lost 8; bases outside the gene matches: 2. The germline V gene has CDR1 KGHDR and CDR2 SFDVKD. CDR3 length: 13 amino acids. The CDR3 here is CATSDPGQEKLFF. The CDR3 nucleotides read TGTGCCACCAGTGATCCGGGACAGGAAAAACTGTTTTTT.

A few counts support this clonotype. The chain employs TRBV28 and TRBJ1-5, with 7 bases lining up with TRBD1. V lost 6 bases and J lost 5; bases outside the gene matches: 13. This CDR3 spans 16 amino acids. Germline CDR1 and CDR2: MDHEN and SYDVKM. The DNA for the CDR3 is TGTGCCAGCAGACACCGTCCGACAGGGCGCCATCAGCCCCAGCATTTT. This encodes CASRHRPTGRHQPQHF. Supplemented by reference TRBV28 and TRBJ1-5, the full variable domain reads DVKVTQSSRYLVKRTGEKVFLECVQDMDHENMFWYRQDPGLGLRLIYFSYDVKMKEKGDIPEGYSVSREKKERFSLILESASTNQTSMYLCASRHRPTGRHQPQHFGDGTRLSIL.

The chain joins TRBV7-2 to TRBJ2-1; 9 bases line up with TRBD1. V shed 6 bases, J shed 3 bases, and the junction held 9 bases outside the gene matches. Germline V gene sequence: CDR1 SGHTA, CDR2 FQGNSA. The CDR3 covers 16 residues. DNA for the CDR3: TGTGCCAGCAGGGACCCCGGGACAGGGCTCTACAATGAGCAGTTCTTC. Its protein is CASRDPGTGLYNEQFF.

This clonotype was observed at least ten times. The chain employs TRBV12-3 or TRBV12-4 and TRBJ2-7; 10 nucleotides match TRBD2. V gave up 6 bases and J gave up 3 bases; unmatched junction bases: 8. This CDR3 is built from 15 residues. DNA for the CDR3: TGTGCCAGCAGACCCGGGACTAGCGATTACTACGAGCAGTACTTC. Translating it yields CASRPGTSDYYEQYF.

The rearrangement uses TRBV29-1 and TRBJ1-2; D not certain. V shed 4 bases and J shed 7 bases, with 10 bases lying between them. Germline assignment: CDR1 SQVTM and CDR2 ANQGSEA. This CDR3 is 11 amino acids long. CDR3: CSVVRGAGYTF. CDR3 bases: TGCAGCGTTGTTCGGGGTGCTGGCTACACCTTC.

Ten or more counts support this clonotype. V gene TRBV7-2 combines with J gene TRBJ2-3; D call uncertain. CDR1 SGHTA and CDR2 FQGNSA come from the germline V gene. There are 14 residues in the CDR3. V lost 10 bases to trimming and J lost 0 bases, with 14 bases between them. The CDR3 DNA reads TGTGCCATAAAAGAAGGGTTTAGCACAGATACGCAGTATTTT. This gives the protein CAIKEGFSTDTQYF.